Listed below are T cell receptor beta chains from one sample, sequenced in a study of identical twins. TCRdb re-called the 5' RACE reads with MiXCR, one entry per CDR3 protein. The repertoire includes approximately 890,000 distinct CDR3 sequences, more than 9% of them detected once, and around 1.5% sits in the top ten. This same sample was also taken into another study, of yellow fever vaccine responses in identical twins.

Material for sequencing was PBMCs. These receptors all stem from a woman younger than 30 in good health. Each CDR3 is given with its conserved first and last residue. The D gene is left open where the match is weak. Clone size is given for some rows only: seen once, a few or many times, or a class if the clone is expanded.

>TRBV15|TRBJ2-7|14|.|.
TGTGCCACCAGCAGAGATGACGGACCATACGAGCAGTACTTC
CATSRDDGPYEQYF
>TRBV24-1|TRBJ1-3|15|.|.
TGTGCCACCAGTGATTTAGAAGCCTCTGGAAACACCATATATTTT
CATSDLEASGNTIYF
>TRBV3-1|TRBJ2-3|14|.|.
TGTGCCAGCAGCCAATCCCGGGTATCCGATACGCAGTATTTT
CASSQSRVSDTQYF
>TRBV11-2|TRBJ2-5|18|few|TRBD2
TGTGCCAGCAGCCCGCAATATAAGCGGGGGGGCCGGATGGAGACCCAGTACTTC
CASSPQYKRGGRMETQYF
>TRBV12-3/TRBV12-4|TRBJ1-2|12|few|.
TGTGCCAGCAGAACAGCGGCGTATGGCTACACCTTC
CASRTAAYGYTF
>TRBV12-5|TRBJ2-2|17|few|TRBD1
TGTGCTAGTGGTTTGGCACTAATGGACAGGGTGGTTGGGGAGCTGTTTTTT
CASGLALMDRVVGELFF
>TRBV9|TRBJ2-5|14|.|.
TGTGCCAGCAGCGTAGAGGGAGTCAAAGAGACCCAGTACTTC
CASSVEGVKETQYF
>TRBV7-9|TRBJ1-2|15|.|.
TGTGCCAGCAGCTCCCCGAAGGACAGTAACTATGGCTACACCTTC
CASSSPKDSNYGYTF
>TRBV5-1|TRBJ1-3|15|.|.
TGCGCCAGCAGCGCGGACAGTTCCCAAGGAAACACCATATATTTT
CASSADSSQGNTIYF
>TRBV3-1|TRBJ2-1|19|many|TRBD2
TGTGCCAGCAGCCAAGATTACGGGGGGGGCAGATCTTCCTACAATGAGCAGTTCTTC
CASSQDYGGGRSSYNEQFF
>TRBV28|TRBJ2-7|14|.|.
TGTGCCAGCAGTCCAAAGACCCTACCCTACGAGCAGTACTTC
CASSPKTLPYEQYF
>TRBV29-1|TRBJ2-3|13|.|.
TGCAGCGCCCCCGAGGCCGCGGGGAATACGCAGTATTTT
CSAPEAAGNTQYF
>TRBV7-8|TRBJ2-7|16|few|.
TGTGCCAGCAGCTACGGATTTGGAGAGGGCTCCTACGAGCAGTACTTC
CASSYGFGEGSYEQYF
>TRBV7-9|TRBJ2-7|14|.|.
TGTGCCAGCCACAGAGCGGATTTAGACTACGAGCAGTACTTC
CASHRADLDYEQYF
>TRBV11-2|TRBJ2-2|17|.|.
TGTGCCAGCAGCTCTTTAGGTCGTGGGACCGGCACCGGGGAGCTGTTTTTT
CASSSLGRGTGTGELFF
>TRBV7-9|TRBJ2-7|13|many|.
TGTGCCAGCAGCCCTCGGATCAACTACGAGCAGTACTTC
CASSPRINYEQYF
>TRBV7-6|TRBJ2-1|17|.|TRBD2
TGTGCCAGCAGCTTAGGGTTGGGGGGGAGCTCCTACAATGAGCAGTTCTTC
CASSLGLGGSSYNEQFF
>TRBV25-1|TRBJ2-3|16|few|TRBD1
TGTGCCAGCAGTGCCCCGGGACAGGGGCGGACAGATACGCAGTATTTT
CASSAPGQGRTDTQYF
>TRBV24-1|TRBJ2-1|14|few|TRBD2
TGTGCCACCGCTGCCGGGGGGGGATACAATGAGCAGTTCTTC
CATAAGGGYNEQFF
>TRBV11-3|TRBJ2-1|12|few|.
TGTGCCAGCAGCTTGATTTCCAATGAGCAGTTCTTC
CASSLISNEQFF
>TRBV6-5|TRBJ2-3|16|once|TRBD2
TGTGCCAGCAGTTCTATTTTAGCGGGATCCACAGATACGCAGTATTTT
CASSSILAGSTDTQYF
>TRBV2|TRBJ2-1|14|many|TRBD1
TGTGCCAGCAGTGAAGCGCTTGGGGACAGTTCTCAGTTCTTC
CASSEALGDSSQFF
>TRBV12-3/TRBV12-4|TRBJ1-1|14|many|.
TGTGCCAGCAGCCCTAAATCCGAGGGGACTGAAGCTTTCTTT
CASSPKSEGTEAFF
>TRBV2|TRBJ2-1|16|.|.
TGTGCCAGCAGTGAAAACTTTCTCGAGGGAGGTAGTGAGCAGTTCTTC
CASSENFLEGGSEQFF
>TRBV12-3/TRBV12-4|TRBJ1-4|15|few|TRBD1
TGTGCCAGCAGTTTAGCTGGCAGGGGGGGGGAAAAACTGTTTTTT
CASSLAGRGGEKLFF
>TRBV24-1|TRBJ2-2|18|.|TRBD2
TGTGCCACGCCTTGTGTGAGTAGCGGGAGTGTGAAAACCGGGGAGCTGTTTTTT
CATPCVSSGSVKTGELFF
>TRBV7-2|TRBJ1-1|15|.|.
TGTGCCAGCAGCTTAGCCGATGGGACGGGCACTGAAGCTTTCTTT
CASSLADGTGTEAFF
>TRBV5-1|TRBJ1-6|15|few|.
TGCGCCAGCAGTCGGGACCGCTCCTATAATTCACCCCTCCACTTT
CASSRDRSYNSPLHF
>TRBV10-3|TRBJ2-7|14|few|.
TGTGCCATCAGTGACTCCGGGACATCCGGCGAGCAGTACTTC
CAISDSGTSGEQYF
>TRBV7-8|TRBJ2-2|16|few|TRBD2
TGTGCCAGCAGCGCCCGGGACTACCTGGCCCCGGAGGAGCTGTTTTTT
CASSARDYLAPEELFF
>TRBV5-1|TRBJ2-5|14|few|.
TGCGCCAGCACAAAATTAGCGGCAAAAGAGACCCAGTACTTC
CASTKLAAKETQYF
>TRBV7-9|TRBJ2-1|16|.|.
TGTGCCAGCAGCAGCCCCGTGACAGTCCTTTACAATGAGCAGTTCTTC
CASSSPVTVLYNEQFF
>TRBV20-1|TRBJ2-3|14|.|TRBD2
TGCAGTGCTAGAGTAAGCGGGGGGGCTGAGACGCAGTATTTT
CSARVSGGAETQYF
>TRBV7-2|TRBJ1-1|15|.|.
TGTGCCAGCAGCTTCACCGACACCATGAACACTGAAGCTTTCTTT
CASSFTDTMNTEAFF
>TRBV6-1|TRBJ1-1|15|few|TRBD1
TGTGCCAGCAGTGAAGCAACTCCCCGGGACAGGGAAGCTTTCTTT
CASSEATPRDREAFF
>TRBV28|TRBJ2-3|13|few|.
TGTGCCAGCAGGGGGAGAGGGCAGGCCAGGACGTATTTT
CASRGRGQARTYF
>TRBV12-5|TRBJ2-1|17|few|.
TGTGCTAGTGGTTTCTCCGGGACCGCGACGAGCTACAATGAGCAGTTCTTC
CASGFSGTATSYNEQFF
>TRBV11-2|TRBJ1-5|15|many|.
TGTGCCAGCAGCCCCGCCGGGGGGGGCAATCAGCCCCAGCATTTT
CASSPAGGGNQPQHF
>TRBV7-9|TRBJ2-1|16|few|.
TGTGCCAGCAGCTTACTCCCGGCGGGATCCTTCAATGAGCAGTTCTTC
CASSLLPAGSFNEQFF
>TRBV4-1|TRBJ2-3|20|few|.
TGCGCCAGCAGCCAATACGGGAGCGTACTAGGCGAACGTAGCACAGATACGCAGTATTTT
CASSQYGSVLGERSTDTQYF
>TRBV6-5|TRBJ2-6|17|once|.
TGTGCCAGCAGTTACCCGACAGGTAGCTCTGGGGCCAACGTCCTGACTTTC
CASSYPTGSSGANVLTF
>TRBV29-1|TRBJ2-5|13|few|.
TGCAGCGTTCAACTATTACAGCCCGGGACCCAGTACTTC
CSVQLLQPGTQYF
>TRBV6-4|TRBJ2-1|16|.|.
TGTGCCAGCAGTGTACCCCCAGAACTAGGATACAATGAGCAGTTCTTC
CASSVPPELGYNEQFF
>TRBV7-2|TRBJ2-7|13|once|.
TGTGCCAGCAGCTACCTCGTGGCCCACGAGCAGTACTTC
CASSYLVAHEQYF
>TRBV18|TRBJ1-1|15|few|TRBD1
TGTGCCAGCTCACCAGGTACAGGGGTGAACACTGAAGCTTTCTTT
CASSPGTGVNTEAFF
>TRBV11-2|TRBJ2-7|14|many|TRBD2
TGTGCCAGCAGCCCCTTAGCGGGCTCCTACGAGCAGTACTTC
CASSPLAGSYEQYF
>TRBV5-1|TRBJ2-2|17|.|TRBD2
TGCGCCAGCACCAAGGAGGGACTAGCGGCGAACACCGGGGAGCTGTTTTTT
CASTKEGLAANTGELFF
>TRBV5-1|TRBJ1-1|15|.|.
TGCGCCAGCAGCTTGGAACTGGGAGGTAACACTGAAGCTTTCTTT
CASSLELGGNTEAFF
>TRBV28|TRBJ2-5|19|few|.
TGTGCCAGCAGTCCCCGCCGCCCGTCGGGACTGACTTTGCAAGAGACCCAGTACTTC
CASSPRRPSGLTLQETQYF
>TRBV6-6|TRBJ2-1|12|.|.
TGTGCCAGCAGCAACGGGTACAATGAGCAGTTCTTC
CASSNGYNEQFF
>TRBV15|TRBJ2-2|16|few|.
TGTGCCACCAGCAGAGAGGGGGGGCTGGGCACCGGGGAGCTGTTTTTT
CATSREGGLGTGELFF
>TRBV20-1|TRBJ2-5|14|.|TRBD2
TGCAGTGCCGGAGCGGGAGGGCCGAGAGAGACCCAGTACTTC
CSAGAGGPRETQYF
>TRBV10-2|TRBJ2-3|15|.|.
TGCGCCAGCAGTGACGAGGGAGCCGGTGTTGATACGCAGTATTTT
CASSDEGAGVDTQYF
>TRBV27|TRBJ1-6|16|.|.
TGTGCCAGCAGCCGTGAGGGAGGGCCGTATAATTCACCCCTCCACTTT
CASSREGGPYNSPLHF
>TRBV20-1|TRBJ1-1|15|few|.
TGCAGTGCTAGAGATACAGGAGGAATGAACACTGAAGCTTTCTTT
CSARDTGGMNTEAFF
>TRBV20-1|TRBJ2-1|16|.|TRBD2
TGCAGTGCTAGAGATTTGGCGGGAGTCGGGTACAATGAGCAGTTCTTC
CSARDLAGVGYNEQFF